This TCR beta chain was recovered during a study of blood T cells in healthy people across ages. The study's findings and limits: Strong correlation linked observed beta diversity and percent naive T cells.

Germline V lookup: CDR1 SGHTA, CDR2 FQGNSA. The CDR3 extends over 13 amino acids. V was shortened by 5 bases and J by 11 bases, with 16 bases between the two germline ends. As for this clonotype: Antigen: not known.

A sample-barcoded 5' primer and a J-beta primer mix were used in a second PCR of roughly 6 to 11 cycles. Each sample yielded at least 2.5 million CDR3-containing paired-end reads. TCRdb reprocessed the 5' RACE reads via MiXCR and lists one record per CDR3 protein. The sample lists some 1,800,000 distinct CDR3 sequences, about two fifths occurring once. Sequences were obtained from blood. The receptor was isolated from a human donor in good health. The chain recombines TRBV7-2 with TRBJ2-1; no firm D call. CDR3 sequence: CASSPRVTRKQFF. The CDR3 DNA reads as TGTGCCAGCAGCCCTCGGGTCACTCGAAAGCAGTTCTTC.